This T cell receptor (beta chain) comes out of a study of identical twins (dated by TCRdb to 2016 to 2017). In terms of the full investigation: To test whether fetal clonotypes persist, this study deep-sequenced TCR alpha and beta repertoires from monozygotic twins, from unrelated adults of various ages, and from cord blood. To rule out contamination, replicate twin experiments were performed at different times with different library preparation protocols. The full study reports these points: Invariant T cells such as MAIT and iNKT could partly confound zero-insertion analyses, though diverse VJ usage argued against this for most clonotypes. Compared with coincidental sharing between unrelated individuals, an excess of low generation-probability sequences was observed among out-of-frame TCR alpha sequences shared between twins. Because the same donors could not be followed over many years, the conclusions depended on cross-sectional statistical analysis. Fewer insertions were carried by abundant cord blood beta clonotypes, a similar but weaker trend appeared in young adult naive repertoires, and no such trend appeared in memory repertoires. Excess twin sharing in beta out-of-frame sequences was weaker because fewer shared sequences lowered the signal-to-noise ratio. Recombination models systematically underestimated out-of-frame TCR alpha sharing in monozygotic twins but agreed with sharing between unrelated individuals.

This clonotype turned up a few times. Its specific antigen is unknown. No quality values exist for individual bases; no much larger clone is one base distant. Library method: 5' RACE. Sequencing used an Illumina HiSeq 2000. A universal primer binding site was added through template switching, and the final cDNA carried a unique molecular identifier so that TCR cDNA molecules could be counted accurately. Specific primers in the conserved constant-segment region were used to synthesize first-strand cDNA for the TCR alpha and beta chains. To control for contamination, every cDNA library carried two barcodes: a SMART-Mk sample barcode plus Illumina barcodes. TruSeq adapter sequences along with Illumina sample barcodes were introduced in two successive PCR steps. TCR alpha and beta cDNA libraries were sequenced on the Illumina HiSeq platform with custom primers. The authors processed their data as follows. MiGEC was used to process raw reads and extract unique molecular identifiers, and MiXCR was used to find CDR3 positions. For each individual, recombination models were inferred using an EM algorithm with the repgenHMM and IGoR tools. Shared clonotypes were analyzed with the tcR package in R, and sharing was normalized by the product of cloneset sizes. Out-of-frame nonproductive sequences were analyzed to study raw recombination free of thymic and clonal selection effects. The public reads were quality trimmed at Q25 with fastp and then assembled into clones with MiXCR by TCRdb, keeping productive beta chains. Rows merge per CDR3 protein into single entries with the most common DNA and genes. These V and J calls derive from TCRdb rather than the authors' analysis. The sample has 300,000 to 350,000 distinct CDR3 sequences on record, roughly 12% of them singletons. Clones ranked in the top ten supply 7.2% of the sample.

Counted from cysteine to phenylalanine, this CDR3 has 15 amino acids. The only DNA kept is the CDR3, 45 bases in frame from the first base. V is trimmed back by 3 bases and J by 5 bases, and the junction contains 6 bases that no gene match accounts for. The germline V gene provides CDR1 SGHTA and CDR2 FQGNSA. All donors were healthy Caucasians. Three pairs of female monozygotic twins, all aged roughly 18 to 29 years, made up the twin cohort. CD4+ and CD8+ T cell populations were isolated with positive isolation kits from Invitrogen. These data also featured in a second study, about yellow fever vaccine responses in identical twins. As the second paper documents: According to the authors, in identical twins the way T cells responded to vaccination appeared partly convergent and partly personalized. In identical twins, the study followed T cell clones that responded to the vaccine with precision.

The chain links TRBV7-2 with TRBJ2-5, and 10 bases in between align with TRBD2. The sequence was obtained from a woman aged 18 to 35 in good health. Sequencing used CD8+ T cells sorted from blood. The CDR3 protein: CASSLGLARVETQYF. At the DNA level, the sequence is TGTGCCAGCAGCTTGGGACTAGCGAGGGTGGAGACCCAGTACTTC.